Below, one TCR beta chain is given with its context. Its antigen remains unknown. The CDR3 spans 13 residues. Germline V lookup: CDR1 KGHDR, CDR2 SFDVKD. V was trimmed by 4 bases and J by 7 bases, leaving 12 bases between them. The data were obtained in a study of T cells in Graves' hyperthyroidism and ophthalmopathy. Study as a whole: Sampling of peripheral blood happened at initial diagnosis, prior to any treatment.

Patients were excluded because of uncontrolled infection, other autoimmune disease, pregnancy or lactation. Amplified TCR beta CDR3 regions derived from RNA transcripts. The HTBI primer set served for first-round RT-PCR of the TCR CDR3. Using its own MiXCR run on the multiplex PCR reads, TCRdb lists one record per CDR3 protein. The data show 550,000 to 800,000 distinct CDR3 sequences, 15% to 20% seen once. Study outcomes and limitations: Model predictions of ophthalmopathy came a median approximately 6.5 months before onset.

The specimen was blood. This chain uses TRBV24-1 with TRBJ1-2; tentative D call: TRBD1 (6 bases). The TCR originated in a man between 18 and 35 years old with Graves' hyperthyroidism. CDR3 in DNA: TGTGCCACCAGTGACCCGGACAGTCTTGGCTACACCTTC. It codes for CATSDPDSLGYTF.